This T cell receptor beta chain came from a study of blood T cells in healthy people across ages. The CDR3 sequence is 17 residues long. The V segment lost 4 bases and the J segment 7 bases; nucleotides outside the gene matches: 16. Germline CDR1 is SNHLY and CDR2 is FYNNEI. Then a second PCR, running roughly 6 to 12 cycles, was carried out with a sample-barcoded 5' primer and a J-beta primer mix. From the 5' RACE reads, TCRdb called clonotypes with MiXCR, one entry per CDR3 protein. The sample has about 1,400,000 distinct CDR3 sequences; approximately 40% are singletons. Material: blood. J is TRBJ2-7 and V is TRBV2; the match to TRBD2 covers 10 bases. The sequence was obtained from a woman between 18 and 29 years old in good health. The DNA for the CDR3 is TGTGCCAGCAGTGGCGACCTAGCGGGAGCCCCCTACAATGAGCAGTACTTC. Translated, it gives CASSGDLAGAPYNEQYF. Combining the CDR3 with reference TRBV2 and TRBJ2-7 gives the whole variable domain EPEVTQTPSHQVTQMGQEVILRCVPISNHLYFYWYRQILGQKVEFLVSFYNNEISEKSEIFDDQFSVERPDGSNFTLKIRSTKLEDSAMYFCASSGDLAGAPYNEQYFGPGTRLTVT.